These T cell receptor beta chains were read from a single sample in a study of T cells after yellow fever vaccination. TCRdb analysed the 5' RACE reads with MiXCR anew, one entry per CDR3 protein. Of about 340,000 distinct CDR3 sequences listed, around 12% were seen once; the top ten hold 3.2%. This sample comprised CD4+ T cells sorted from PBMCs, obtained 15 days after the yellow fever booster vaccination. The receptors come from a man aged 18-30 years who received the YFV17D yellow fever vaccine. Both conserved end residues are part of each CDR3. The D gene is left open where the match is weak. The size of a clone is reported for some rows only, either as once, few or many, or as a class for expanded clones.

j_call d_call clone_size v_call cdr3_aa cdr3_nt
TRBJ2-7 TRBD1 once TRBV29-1 CSVEGWDSYEQYF TGCAGCGTTGAAGGCTGGGACAGCTACGAGCAGTACTTC
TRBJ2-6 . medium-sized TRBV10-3 CAISEPRAGFVLTF TGTGCCATCAGTGAGCCTAGGGCAGGGTTCGTCCTGACTTTC
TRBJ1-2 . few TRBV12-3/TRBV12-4 CASSSPPAYGYTF TGTGCCAGCAGTTCCCCACCAGCCTATGGCTACACCTTC
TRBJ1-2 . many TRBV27 CASSVSAADSRLYGYTF TGTGCCAGCAGTGTTTCAGCAGCGGACAGCCGCTTGTATGGCTACACCTTC
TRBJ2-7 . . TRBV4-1 CASSQEQGGDEQYF TGCGCCAGCAGCCAAGAACAGGGAGGCGACGAGCAGTACTTC
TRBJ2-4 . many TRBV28 CASSFNRLAKNIQYF TGTGCCAGCAGTTTTAACCGTCTAGCCAAAAACATTCAGTACTTC
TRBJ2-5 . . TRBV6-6 CASNLPGSSWETQYF TGTGCCAGCAACTTACCCGGAAGCAGCTGGGAGACCCAGTACTTC
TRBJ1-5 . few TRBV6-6 CASSYGQGSQPQHF TGTGCCAGCAGTTATGGGCAGGGTTCTCAGCCCCAGCATTTT
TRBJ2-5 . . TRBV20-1 CSARFRETQYF TGCAGTGCTAGATTTCGTGAGACCCAGTACTTC
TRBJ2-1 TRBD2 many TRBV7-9 CASSPGGGSSYNEQFF TGTGCCAGCAGCCCCGGGGGAGGGAGCTCCTACAATGAGCAGTTCTTC
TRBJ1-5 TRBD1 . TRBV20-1 CRAGQGPNQPQHF TGCAGGGCGGGACAGGGGCCCAATCAGCCCCAGCATTTT
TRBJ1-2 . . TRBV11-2 CASSLSGRTAGANYGYTF TGTGCCAGCAGCTTAAGTGGGAGGACGGCAGGGGCTAACTATGGCTACACCTTC
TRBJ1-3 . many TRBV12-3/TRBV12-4 CASSPVGRKAGNTIYF TGTGCCAGCAGCCCGGTGGGCAGGAAGGCTGGAAACACCATATATTTT
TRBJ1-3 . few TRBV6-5 CASSSGTLIGNTIYF TGTGCCAGCAGCTCCGGGACACTCATTGGAAACACCATATATTTT
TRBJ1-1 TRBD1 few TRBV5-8 CASSLGDRVTEAFF TGTGCCAGCAGCTTAGGGGACAGGGTTACTGAAGCTTTCTTT
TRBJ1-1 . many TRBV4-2 CASSQDRGRGGSEAFF TGTGCCAGCAGCCAAGACCGGGGCAGGGGAGGGTCTGAAGCTTTCTTT
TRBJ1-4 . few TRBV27 CASSFSPGENEKLFF TGTGCCAGCAGTTTTTCCCCGGGAGAGAATGAAAAACTGTTTTTT
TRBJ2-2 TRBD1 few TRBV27 CASSSLINRGPASNTGELFF TGTGCCAGCAGTTCTTTGATTAACAGGGGACCCGCTTCGAACACCGGGGAGCTGTTTTTT
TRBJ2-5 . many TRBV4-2 CASSQEGAGQETQYF TGTGCCAGCAGCCAAGAAGGAGCAGGCCAAGAGACCCAGTACTTC
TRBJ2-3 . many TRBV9 CASSVASGTDTQYF TGTGCCAGCAGCGTAGCTAGCGGCACAGATACGCAGTATTTT
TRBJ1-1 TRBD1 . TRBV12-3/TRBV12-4 CASSRTGTGLTEAFF TGTGCCAGCAGTCGTACCGGGACAGGGCTCACTGAAGCTTTCTTT
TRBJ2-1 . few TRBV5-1 CASSLDLGGGREQFF TGCGCCAGCAGCTTGGATCTAGGGGGGGGCCGTGAGCAGTTCTTC
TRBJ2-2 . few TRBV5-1 CASGGRTYTGELFF TGCGCCAGCGGGGGACGGACTTACACCGGGGAGCTGTTTTTT
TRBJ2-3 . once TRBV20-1 CSGATDTQYF TGCAGTGGGGCCACAGATACGCAGTATTTT
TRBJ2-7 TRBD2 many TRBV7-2 CASSLVGTSGGPEQYF TGTGCCAGCAGCTTAGTTGGGACTAGCGGGGGACCTGAGCAGTACTTC
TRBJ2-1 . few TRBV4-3 CASSQGRVRGNEQFF TGCGCCAGCAGCCAAGGGAGGGTGAGGGGAAATGAGCAGTTCTTC
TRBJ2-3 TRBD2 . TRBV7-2 CASSWERGALRDTQYF TGTGCCAGCAGCTGGGAGCGGGGGGCCCTCCGCGATACGCAGTATTTT
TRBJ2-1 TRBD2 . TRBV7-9 CASSWGLAGAPIDYNEQFF TGTGCCAGCAGCTGGGGACTAGCGGGGGCCCCGATCGATTACAATGAGCAGTTCTTC
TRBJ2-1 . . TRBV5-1 CASSPRTFNEQFF TGCGCCAGCAGCCCCAGGACGTTTAATGAGCAGTTCTTC
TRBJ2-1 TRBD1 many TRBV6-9 CASSSGQGVNEQFF TGTGCCAGCAGTTCGGGACAGGGGGTTAATGAGCAGTTCTTC
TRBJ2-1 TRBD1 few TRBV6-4 CANCRDRARNEQFF TGTGCCAACTGCCGGGACAGGGCTCGCAATGAGCAGTTCTTC
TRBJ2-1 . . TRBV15 CATSRDVRERWCLVVYNEQFF TGTGCCACCAGCAGAGATGTCAGGGAGAGATGGTGTCTAGTAGTGTACAATGAGCAGTTCTTC
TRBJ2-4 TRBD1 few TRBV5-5 CASSLQSGTGYDIQYF TGTGCCAGCAGCTTGCAATCCGGGACAGGGTATGACATTCAGTACTTC
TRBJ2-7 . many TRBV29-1 CSVEWQNGARLGEQYF TGCAGCGTTGAATGGCAGAATGGGGCCCGGCTCGGCGAGCAGTACTTC
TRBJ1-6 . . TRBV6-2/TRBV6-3 CASSYPGYNSPLHF TGTGCCAGCAGTTACCCGGGCTATAATTCACCCCTCCACTTT
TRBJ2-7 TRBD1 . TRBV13 CASSLTALGTGGNEQYF TGTGCCAGCAGCTTAACAGCTCTGGGGACAGGGGGCAACGAGCAGTACTTC
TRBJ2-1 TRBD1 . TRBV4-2 CASSPRDSALNEQFF TGTGCCAGCAGCCCCCGGGACAGTGCATTAAATGAGCAGTTCTTC
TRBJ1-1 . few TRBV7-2 CASSYQAQRNTEAFF TGTGCCAGCAGCTACCAGGCCCAGCGTAACACTGAAGCTTTCTTT
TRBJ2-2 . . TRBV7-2 CASSLQRVNTGELFF TGTGCCAGCAGCTTACAGAGGGTAAACACCGGGGAGCTGTTTTTT
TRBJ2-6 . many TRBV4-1 CASSQVGRGMGGANVLTF TGCGCCAGCAGCCAAGTTGGCAGGGGCATGGGGGGGGCCAACGTCCTGACTTTC
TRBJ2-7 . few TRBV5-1 CASSGTTGPRQYF TGCGCCAGCAGCGGGACGACAGGACCTCGGCAGTACTTC
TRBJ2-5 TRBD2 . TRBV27 CASSFYPVRTGGFLETQYF TGTGCCAGCAGTTTTTACCCCGTGCGTACGGGGGGGTTTTTGGAGACGCAGTACTTC
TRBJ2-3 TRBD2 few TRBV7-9 CASSLARTSGNTDTQYF TGTGCCAGCAGCTTAGCAAGGACTAGCGGGAACACAGATACGCAGTATTTT
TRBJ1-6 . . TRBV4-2 CASSQASGLVVGF TGTGCCAGCAGCCAAGCATCGGGCCTCGTCGTCGGATTT